A single sample gave rise to the 15 T cell receptor beta chains below, sequenced in a study of T cell responses to AZD1222 COVID-19 vaccine. The protocol was immunoSEQ multiplex PCR, while the TCRdb copy is restricted to in-frame clones and leaves out a portion. The sample shows about 150,000 clones, about 87% of them seen only once. The source material was peripheral blood, sampled 28 days after the second AZD1222 dose. These receptors were obtained from an adult who received the AZD1222 COVID-19 vaccine.

The chain has TRBV7-3 and TRBJ2-1; the match to TRBD2 covers 9 bases. There are 15 residues in the CDR3. The V gene end was trimmed by 1 base and the J gene end by 6 bases; junction bases not matched to a gene: 4. Germline V gene data show CDR1 as SGHTA and CDR2 as FQGTGA. CDR3 sequence (DNA): TGTGCCAGCAGCTTAATGGGGACTAGCCTCAATGAGCAGTTCTTC. Its translation is CASSLMGTSLNEQFF. Full variable domain (outside the CDR3, taken from reference TRBV7-3 and TRBJ2-1): GAGVSQTPSNKVTEKGKYVELRCDPISGHTALYWYRQSLGQGPEFLIYFQGTGAADDSGLPNDRFFAVRPEGSVSTLKIQRTERGDSAVYLCASSLMGTSLNEQFFGPGTRLTVL.

This sequence joins TRBV5-1 and TRBJ2-1; a possible D gene is TRBD1 (7 bases). The V gene's germline CDR1 is SGHRS and CDR2 YFSETQ. This CDR3 region has 16 residues. Trimming cost V 0 bases and J 8 bases, with 18 bases left between them. DNA for the CDR3: TGCGCCAGCAGCTTGGCCGTCGGGAGCCAGGGGGATGAGCAGTTCTTC. Amino acids: CASSLAVGSQGDEQFF.

This sequence joins TRBV18 and TRBJ1-1; D gene unclear. The V end lost 3 bases, the J end lost 7 bases, and 9 bases lay between the germline ends. There are 12 residues in the CDR3. CDR1 is KGHSH and CDR2 is LQKENI in the germline V gene. The CDR3 sequence is CASSPRNYEAFF. The CDR3 DNA is TGTGCCAGCTCACCGCGGAACTATGAAGCTTTCTTT.

The rearrangement uses TRBV19 and TRBJ1-2; the match to TRBD1 covers 7 bases. The CDR3 covers 15 residues. Looked up from germline, CDR1 is LNHDA and CDR2 is SQIVND (reference sequence). The J segment lost 6 bases and the V segment lost 6 bases, leaving 13 bases of the junction unmatched. CDR3 nucleotide sequence: TGTGCCAGTAGACCCTGGGACAGCACAAGGAATGGCTACACCTTC. Amino acids: CASRPWDSTRNGYTF.

This clone was recorded only once. This chain connects TRBV6-5 to TRBJ1-4; D remains ambiguous. The CDR3 runs 14 residues. Trimming cost V 3 bases and J 7 bases, with 12 bases left between them. Germline V lookup: CDR1 MNHEY, CDR2 SVGAGI. CDR3 in amino acids: CASSYGMAGEKLFF. CDR3 DNA sequence: TGTGCCAGCAGTTATGGGATGGCTGGTGAAAAACTGTTTTTT.

The chain couples TRBV5-6 to TRBJ2-1; D gene uncertain. Germline CDR1 reads SGHDT; CDR2 reads YYEEEE. The CDR3 length is 15 residues. The germline V and J ends were trimmed by 3 bases and 4 bases, with 14 bases remaining between them. Here the CDR3 DNA reads TGTGCCAGCAGCTCGAGGAGACTTCCGTACAATGAGCAGTTCTTC. The encoded protein is CASSSRRLPYNEQFF.

This clone turned up a few times. The V and J genes are TRBV6-5 and TRBJ2-3; D might be TRBD1 (5 bases). Trimming took off 7 bases at V and 3 bases at J, with 14 bases between the two ends. Germline values: CDR1 MNHEY, CDR2 SVGAGI. This CDR3 spans 14 amino acids. The CDR3, as DNA: TGTGCCAGCAAAGGAAGGGGTAAAACAGATACGCAGTATTTT. Amino acids: CASKGRGKTDTQYF.

V usage is TRBV6-5 and J usage is TRBJ1-6, with D hard to call. V lost 2 bases to trimming and J lost 5 bases, with 4 bases between them. The CDR3 is 13 amino acids. The V gene's germline CDR1 is MNHEY and CDR2 SVGAGI. CDR3 in amino acids: CASSYQDNSPLHF. As DNA, the CDR3 is TGTGCCAGCAGTTACCAGGATAATTCACCCCTCCACTTT.

The chain has TRBV10-3 and TRBJ2-1; 15 bases are shared with TRBD2. Losses at the gene ends were 5 bases for V and 6 bases for J; bases not matched to a gene: 8. This CDR3 is built from 17 residues. From germline, CDR1 is ENHRY and CDR2 SYGVKD. Here the CDR3 reads CAISSIPGLAGGNEQFF. In nucleotides, the CDR3 is TGTGCCATCAGTTCGATACCGGGACTAGCGGGAGGCAATGAGCAGTTCTTC.

The count of this clone is one. The gene calls are TRBV27 and TRBJ2-7; 8 nucleotides match TRBD1. Germline CDR1 and CDR2: MNHEY and SMNVEV (reference sequence). This CDR3 comprises 15 residues. Trimming removed 6 bases from V and 1 base from J; junction bases left unmatched: 8. The CDR3 nucleotides are TGTGCCAGCAGACCTACCGGGACAGGATCCTACGAGCAGTACTTC. Encoded protein: CASRPTGTGSYEQYF.

This sequence joins TRBV2 and TRBJ1-2; 8 nucleotides align to TRBD1. Germline CDR1 SNHLY, CDR2 FYNNEI. V dropped 3 bases and J dropped 4; count of bases not matched to a gene: 4. CDR3 length equals 14 residues. The CDR3 region is CASSEEQGVYGYTF. The CDR3 DNA reads as TGTGCCAGCAGTGAGGAACAGGGGGTCTATGGCTACACCTTC.

V and J are TRBV28 and TRBJ2-1; a possible D gene is TRBD1 (5 bases). Between the trimmed V and J ends, which lost 2 bases and 5 bases, there was a span of 10 bases. This CDR3 region has 14 residues. Per germline, CDR1 MDHEN and CDR2 SYDVKM. CDR3 region: CASSLPGFDNEQFF. For the CDR3, the DNA is TGTGCCAGCAGTTTACCAGGGTTCGACAATGAGCAGTTCTTC.

CDR3 protein: CSVGAGGLHNEQFF. DNA for the CDR3: TGCAGCGTAGGAGCGGGAGGGCTTCACAATGAGCAGTTCTTC. This chain joins TRBV29-1 and TRBJ2-1, with 10 bases lining up with TRBD2. The ends lost 6 bases at V and 5 bases at J; junction bases unmatched: 7. The CDR3 totals 14 residues. From germline, CDR1 is SQVTM and CDR2 ANQGSEA.

The J gene is TRBJ2-2, the V gene TRBV30; D gene uncertain. The CDR3 runs 13 residues. The V gene's germline CDR1 is GTSNPN and CDR2 SVGIG (reference sequence). The V gene lost 0 bases and the J gene lost 0 bases, with 2 bases spanning the gap. The CDR3 bases are TGTGCCTGGAGTGTTGCGAACACCGGGGAGCTGTTTTTT. As protein: CAWSVANTGELFF.

J is TRBJ2-7 and V is TRBV10-1; D is unclear. V lost 11 bases to trimming and J lost 5 bases, with 7 bases between them. The germline gives CDR1 WNHNN, CDR2 SYGVQD (reference sequence). The CDR3 runs to 9 residues. CDR3 bases: TGCGCCTTCAAGCACGAGCAGTACTTC. Translation: CAFKHEQYF.